These T cell receptor beta chains were read from a single sample in a study of cytomegalovirus exposure and HLA in healthy donors. Here immunoSEQ multiplex PCR was the method, and the copy in TCRdb shows in-frame clones only, minus some. The sample lists about 140,000 clones, approximately 83% seen once, with about 2.9% in the top ten. What was sequenced was PBMCs. These receptors all come from a man in his forties or fifties in good health and CMV-seronegative. Both conserved end residues are part of each CDR3. Each record gives: clone size, J gene, D gene, V gene, CDR3 DNA, CDR3 protein. The D gene is left open where the match is weak. Part of the rows lack a size; the others show once, few, many or a class for expanded clones.

>once|TRBJ2-3|TRBD2|TRBV7-8
TGTGCCAGCAGCCAGCGGCGGGGGGGTGGAGATACGCAGTATTTT
CASSQRRGGGDTQYF
>-|TRBJ2-3|-|TRBV4-3
TGCGCCAGCAGCCCAGAGAGGAATACGCAGTATTTT
CASSPERNTQYF
>-|TRBJ1-2|TRBD1|TRBV5-6
TGTGCCAGCAGCTTGTTAAGCGTGGGCGACAGGGGTTCTTGGGGCTACACCTTC
CASSLLSVGDRGSWGYTF
>-|TRBJ2-7|TRBD2|TRBV5-4
TGTGCCAGCAGCTTTGGGACTAGCGGGAGCGCCTACGAGCAGTACTTC
CASSFGTSGSAYEQYF
>-|TRBJ2-2|TRBD1|TRBV7-3
TGTGCCACCCGGCCCGGGACAGGGGCAACCGGGGAGCTGTTTTTT
CATRPGTGATGELFF
>-|TRBJ1-6|-|TRBV7-9
TGTGCCAGCAGCTTAGGACAGGCCTATAATTCACCCCTCCACTTT
CASSLGQAYNSPLHF
>-|TRBJ2-1|TRBD2|TRBV6-1
TGTGCCAGCAGTGCCAGTAGCGGGACGACAACCAATGAGCAGTTCTTC
CASSASSGTTTNEQFF
>-|TRBJ1-4|-|TRBV10-3
TGTGCCATCACGGGGGGCACTGGTGAAAAACTGTTTTTT
CAITGGTGEKLFF
>-|TRBJ1-4|TRBD1|TRBV4-1
TGCGCCAGCAGCCAACAGGGGGCAGGGGAAAAACTGTTTTTT
CASSQQGAGEKLFF
>-|TRBJ1-4|-|TRBV2
TGTGCCAGCAGTGCCTTGGGGGGGGAAAAACTGTTTTTT
CASSALGGEKLFF
>-|TRBJ2-1|TRBD2|TRBV28
TGTGCCAGCACTGCGGGAGGGATAAAAAATGAGCAGTTCTTC
CASTAGGIKNEQFF